Below, one T cell receptor beta chain is given with its context. The data stem from a study of technical replicates of blood from several donors. Here immunoSEQ multiplex PCR was the method, and the copy in TCRdb shows in-frame clones only, minus some. The sample yields approximately 50,000 clones, around 95% seen once. The CDR3 consists of 17 residues. The germline CDR1 and CDR2 sequences are SGDLS and YYNGEE. V lost 4 bases to trimming and J lost 1 base; unmatched junction nucleotides: 11. The TCR was taken from a human donor in good health. This chain links TRBV9 with TRBJ2-3; 8 nucleotides agree with TRBD2. Sequencing used T cells isolated from PBMCs. CDR3 residues: CASSLGTSGDGTDTQYF. CDR3 coding DNA: TGTGCCAGCAGCCTGGGCACTAGCGGAGATGGCACAGATACGCAGTATTTT. Complete variable domain (other parts from reference TRBV9 and TRBJ2-3): DSGVTQTPKHLITATGQRVTLRCSPRSGDLSVYWYQQSLDQGLQFLIQYYNGEERAKGNILERFSAQQFPDLHSELNLSSLELGDSALYFCASSLGTSGDGTDTQYFGPGTRLTVL.